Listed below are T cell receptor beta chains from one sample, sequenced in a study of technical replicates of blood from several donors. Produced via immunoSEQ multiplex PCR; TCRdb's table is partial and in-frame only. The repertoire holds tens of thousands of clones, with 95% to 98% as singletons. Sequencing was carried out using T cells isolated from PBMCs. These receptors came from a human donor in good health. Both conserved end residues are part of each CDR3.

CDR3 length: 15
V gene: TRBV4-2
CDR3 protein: CASGSSGSMTDTQYF

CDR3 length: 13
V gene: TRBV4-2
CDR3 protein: CASSQEGAETQYF

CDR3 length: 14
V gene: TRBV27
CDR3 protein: CASSSLANPYEQYF

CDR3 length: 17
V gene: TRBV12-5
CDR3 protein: CASGLVIAGPLGGEQFF

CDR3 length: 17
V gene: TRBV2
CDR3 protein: CASRAMTSGGHPYEQYF

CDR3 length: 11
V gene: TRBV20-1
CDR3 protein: CSADRGQGQFF

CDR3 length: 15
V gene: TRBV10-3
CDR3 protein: CAISESQDTYNEQFF

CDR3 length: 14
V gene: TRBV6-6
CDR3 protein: CASSYPGNIQPQHF

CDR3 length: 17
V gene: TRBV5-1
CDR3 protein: CASSLGSSGTGQETQYF

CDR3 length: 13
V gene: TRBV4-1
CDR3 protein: CASSQYSGTEAFF

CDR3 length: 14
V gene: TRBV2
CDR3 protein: CASKTGWDQETQYF

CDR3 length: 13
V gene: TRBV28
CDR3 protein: CASRTVGTGELFF

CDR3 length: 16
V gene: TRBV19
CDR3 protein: CASSILAGGRQETQYF

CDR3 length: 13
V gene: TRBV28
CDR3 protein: CATSGGAGDTQYF

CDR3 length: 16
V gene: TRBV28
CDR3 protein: CASSLLRTGSNEKLFF

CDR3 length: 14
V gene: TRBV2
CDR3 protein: CASRRDRRGEKLFF

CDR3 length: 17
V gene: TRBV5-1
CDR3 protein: CASSLVPPGQGNTEAFF

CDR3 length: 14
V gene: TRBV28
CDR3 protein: CASSIFTRGNEAFF

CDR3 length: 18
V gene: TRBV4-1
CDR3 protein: CASSQDQRASRNRYEQYF

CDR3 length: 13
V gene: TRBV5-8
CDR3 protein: CASSPLRNQPQHF

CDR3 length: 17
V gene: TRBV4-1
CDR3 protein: CASSRVGQGAFKTEAFF

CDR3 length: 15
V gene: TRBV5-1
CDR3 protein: CASSLAAGSLYEQYF

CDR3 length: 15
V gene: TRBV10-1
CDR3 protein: CAYTVKASSYNEQFF

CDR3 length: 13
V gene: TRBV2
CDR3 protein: CASSDARTGELFF

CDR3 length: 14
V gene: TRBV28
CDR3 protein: CASRTASGQETQYF

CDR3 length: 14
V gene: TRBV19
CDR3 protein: CASQKTGNTDTQYF

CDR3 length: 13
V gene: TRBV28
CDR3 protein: CASSPRELYEQYF

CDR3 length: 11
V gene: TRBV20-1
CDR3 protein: CSARDYYEQYF

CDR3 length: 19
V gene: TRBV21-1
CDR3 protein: CASSRTSGSKLWDYNEQFF

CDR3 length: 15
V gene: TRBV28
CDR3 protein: CASSLVAGRANVLTF

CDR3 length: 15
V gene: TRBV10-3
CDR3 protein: CAITESTYMNTEAFF

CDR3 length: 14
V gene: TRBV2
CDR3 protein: CASTEEGAGDTQYF

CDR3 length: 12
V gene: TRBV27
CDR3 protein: CASSSGIAEAFF

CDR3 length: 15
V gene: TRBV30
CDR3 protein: CAWSVLRQVNTEAFF

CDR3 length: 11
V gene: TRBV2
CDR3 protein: CAIGTAGGYTF

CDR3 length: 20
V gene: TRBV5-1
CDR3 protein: CASSPGRGGGASNSYNEQFF

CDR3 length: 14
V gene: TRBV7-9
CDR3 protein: CASSSGGGNNEAFF